Sequencing of this T cell receptor beta chain was carried out in a study of radiotherapy plus CTLA-4 blockade in lung cancer. Repertoires were generated with immunoSEQ multiplex PCR, while TCRdb's copy carries only in-frame clones and drops some. This table holds over 100,000 clones, more than 65% found once. This clone has just one count. The CDR3 runs to 16 residues. Trimming stripped 6 bases from V and 6 bases from J, with 23 bases between. Germline V gives CDR1 KGHSH, CDR2 LQKENI. The V and J genes are TRBV18 and TRBJ1-1; tentative D call: TRBD1 (5 bases). The receptor was isolated from a human donor with non-small cell lung cancer that progressed on radiotherapy plus ipilimumab. Some clones in this sample may be carry-over from other donors' samples. Material: peripheral blood, obtained from a patient treated with radiotherapy plus ipilimumab. The CDR3 region has the DNA TGTGCCAGCTCCCCGACAGCCCAGGGTAGTAACGCTGAAGCTTTCTTT. Translated, it gives CASSPTAQGSNAEAFF.